The 4 T cell receptor beta chains given below trace back to one sample, sequenced in a study of blood T cells in healthy people across ages. A J-beta primer mix and a sample-barcoded 5' primer were used in a second PCR of roughly 6 to 12 cycles. Via MiXCR, TCRdb re-called the 5' RACE reads, giving one row per CDR3 protein. The data show 1.5 million to 1.8 million distinct CDR3 sequences, with under 55% seen just once and just over 4% held by the top ten. Sequenced input: blood. The receptors originated from a woman between 18 and 29 years old in good health.

The chain has TRBV9 and TRBJ1-1; a weak D match, TRBD1 (5 bases). This CDR3 comprises 14 residues. Germline CDR1 is SGDLS and CDR2 is YYNGEE. Trimming removed 0 bases from V and 3 bases from J, with 9 bases in between. The CDR3 sequence: CASSVGGSHTEAFF. The CDR3 bases are TGTGCCAGCAGCGTAGGGGGGTCCCACACTGAAGCTTTCTTT. The full variable domain, with the rest looked up from reference TRBV9 and TRBJ1-1, is DSGVTQTPKHLITATGQRVTLRCSPRSGDLSVYWYQQSLDQGLQFLIQYYNGEERAKGNILERFSAQQFPDLHSELNLSSLELGDSALYFCASSVGGSHTEAFFGQGTRLTVV.

The chain employs TRBV30 and TRBJ1-1; no clear D. The CDR3 is 13 amino acids. Germline CDR1 GTSNPN, CDR2 SVGIG (reference sequence). Deletions cut 2 bases from V and 0 bases from J, with 7 bases between. In nucleotides, the CDR3 is TGTGCCTGGAGTTCGACTGTGAACACTGAAGCTTTCTTT. Residues: CAWSSTVNTEAFF.

The chain is built from TRBV18 and TRBJ2-1; TRBD2 is a possible D gene (7 bases). The CDR3 runs 15 residues. Germline CDR1 and CDR2: KGHSH and LQKENI. Trimming took 3 bases from V and 5 from J, leaving 14 bases between them. CDR3 nucleotide sequence: TGTGCCAGCTCACCCCCGGGGGGCCTAAACAATGAGCAGTTCTTC. This codes for CASSPPGGLNNEQFF.

This clonotype was found many times. The chain couples TRBV6-5 to TRBJ2-1; no clear D gene. Trimming left V 2 bases short and J 5 bases short, with 4 bases between. This CDR3 is built from 12 residues. Looked up from germline, CDR1 is MNHEY and CDR2 is SVGAGI. The CDR3, as DNA: TGTGCCAGCAGTTACGGGAACAATGAGCAGTTCTTC. Protein sequence: CASSYGNNEQFF.